The 26 T cell receptor beta chains below all came from one sample that was sequenced in a study of blood T cell repertoires in COVID-19. Profiled with immunoSEQ multiplex PCR; TCRdb holds only in-frame clones, not every one. In the table there are about 220,000 clones, around 83% of which are singletons. Sample: peripheral blood. These receptors were collected from a man between 50 and 59 years old who had recovered from COVID-19.

The chain carries TRBV6-8 and TRBJ2-3, with TRBD2 identical over 7 bases. Trimming cost V 2 bases and J 0 bases; bases outside gene matches: 14. Germline lookup yields CDR1 MNHGY and CDR2 SAAAGT. This CDR3 is 19 amino acids long. The DNA for the CDR3 is TGTGCCAGCAGTTACAATTCGCGGGAGAGGATTTCCAGCACAGATACGCAGTATTTT. This encodes CASSYNSRERISSTDTQYF.

The chain carries TRBV5-1 and TRBJ1-2; D ambiguous. V lost 2 bases, J lost 4 bases, and 9 bases lay in between. The CDR3 is 13 amino acids. Germline V CDR1 and CDR2: SGHRS, YFSETQ. As DNA, the CDR3 is TGCGCCAGCAGCTTAGGGAGGGCCTATGGCTACACCTTC. This translates into CASSLGRAYGYTF.

The chain has TRBV29-1 and TRBJ1-2; D unclear. With 4 bases removed from V and 4 bases from J, the gap between germline ends came to 16 bases. Germline-derived CDR1 and CDR2 are SQVTM and ANQGSEA. CDR3 length equals 14 residues. CDR3 loop: CSVVGSGQPYGYTF. The CDR3 DNA sequence: TGCAGCGTTGTCGGATCGGGTCAACCCTATGGCTACACCTTC.

This chain joins TRBV2 and TRBJ2-3; D is uncertain. The CDR3 is made up of 11 amino acids. V was cut by 4 bases and J by 8 bases, with 7 bases left in between. Germline V gene data show CDR1 as SNHLY and CDR2 as FYNNEI. CDR3 bases: TGTGCCAGCAGTGTCCGGGTTACGCAGTATTTT. It specifies CASSVRVTQYF.

The rearrangement links TRBV4-2 to TRBJ2-3; D may be TRBD2 (5 bases). The V and J ends lost 1 base and 6 bases respectively, with 14 bases between them. The length of the CDR3 is 15 residues. Looked up from germline, CDR1 is LGHNA and CDR2 is YNFKEQ. The CDR3 DNA is TGTGCCAGCAGCCAAGCGCTAGCCCGGAGGGATACGCAGTATTTT. Its protein product is CASSQALARRDTQYF.

This clone was seen just once. This CDR3 is also generated by other DNA sequences in the sample. The chain couples TRBV11-3 to TRBJ2-3; D perhaps matches TRBD1 (6 bases). Trimming took 1 base from V and 3 from J, leaving 14 bases between them. Germline values: CDR1 SGHNT, CDR2 YENEEA. CDR3 length: 16 amino acids. In nucleotides, the CDR3 is TGTGCCAGCAGCTTAGGGGTCAGGGGCCAGACAGATACGCAGTATTTT. Amino acid sequence: CASSLGVRGQTDTQYF.

This chain uses TRBV28 with TRBJ2-5; TRBD2 aligns across 9 bases. The CDR3 loop spans 18 amino acids. After removal of 7 bases from V and 1 base from J, the junction contained 16 bases not matched to a gene. The V gene's germline CDR1 is MDHEN and CDR2 SYDVKM. DNA for the CDR3: TGTGCCAGCAAGAATAGCGGGAGTTTGTGGGTAAGCCAAGAGACCCAGTACTTC. Encoded protein: CASKNSGSLWVSQETQYF.

The count of this clone is one. The CDR3 DNA reads as TGTGCCAGCAGTTTACGGCCGGGACTAGCGGGAGGTGAGCAGTTCTTC. Amino acids: CASSLRPGLAGGEQFF. The chain joins TRBV27 to TRBJ2-1, with 15 bases lining up with TRBD2. Germline CDR1 and CDR2: MNHEY and SMNVEV (reference sequence). The CDR3 runs 16 residues. V lost 2 bases to trimming and J lost 9 bases; unmatched junction nucleotides: 5.

V gene TRBV28 combines with J gene TRBJ1-2; 8 positions agree with TRBD1. The CDR3 contains 16 residues. Germline loops: CDR1 MDHEN, CDR2 SYDVKM. V gave up 2 bases and J gave up 4 bases; unmatched junction bases: 9. This CDR3 is CASSLTGQGGVYGYTF. DNA of the CDR3: TGTGCCAGCAGTTTAACAGGACAGGGTGGTGTCTATGGCTACACCTTC.

This clone occurred a few times. The chain combines TRBV2 with TRBJ1-4, with a weak D call TRBD1 (6 bases). The CDR3 consists of 14 residues. In germline, CDR1 is SNHLY, CDR2 FYNNEI. Trimming stripped 6 bases from V and 3 bases from J, with 11 bases between. The CDR3 coding sequence is TGTGCCAGCAGGGAACAGGGCGCTAATGAAAAACTGTTTTTT. Translated, it gives CASREQGANEKLFF.

The genes are TRBV6-6 and TRBJ1-4, with D perhaps TRBD1 (5 bases). The V end was cut by 5 bases, the J end by 1 base, with 11 bases between. Germline V gene data show CDR1 as MNHNY and CDR2 as SVGAGI (reference sequence). The CDR3 spans 15 residues. DNA for the CDR3: TGTGCCAGCAGTCCCCAGGACAAAACTAATGAAAAACTGTTTTTT. Protein sequence: CASSPQDKTNEKLFF.

The gene calls are TRBV18 and TRBJ1-6; TRBD1 agrees at 8 bases. The CDR3 totals 18 residues. V was pared by 4 bases and J by 0 bases, with 8 bases of the junction left unmatched. CDR1 is KGHSH, CDR2 LQKENI, per germline. The CDR3, as DNA: TGTGCCAGCTCACTGACAGGGGATTTTGGCTCCTATAATTCACCCCTCCACTTT. Protein: CASSLTGDFGSYNSPLHF.

The V and J genes are TRBV29-1 and TRBJ1-1; D gene ambiguous. This CDR3 has 11 amino acids. V lost 7 bases to trimming and J lost 1 base, with 7 bases between them. In germline, CDR1 is SQVTM, CDR2 ANQGSEA. CDR3 loop: CSATGNTEAFF. CDR3 nucleotide sequence: TGCAGCGCTACTGGGAACACTGAAGCTTTCTTT.

The chain employs TRBV19 and TRBJ2-2, with a tentative D call TRBD1 (5 bases). The CDR3 consists of 14 residues. CDR1 LNHDA and CDR2 SQIVND come from the germline V gene (reference sequence). V dropped 2 bases and J dropped 1 base, with 5 bases sitting between them. CDR3 loop: CASSIQGNTGELFF. The CDR3 region has the DNA TGTGCCAGTAGTATACAGGGGAACACCGGGGAGCTGTTTTTT.

The chain combines TRBV4-1 with TRBJ1-5, with D unresolved. Germline loops: CDR1 MGHRA, CDR2 YSYEKL. This CDR3 spans 16 amino acids. The ends were cut back, 0 bases at V and 7 bases at J, with 16 bases in the middle. The CDR3 region is CASSQDGGSKWQPQHF. CDR3 nucleotides: TGCGCCAGCAGCCAAGATGGCGGGTCTAAGTGGCAGCCCCAGCATTTT.

This clone was counted only a few times. CDR3 loop: CASSRQGFGSNTGELFF. CDR3 bases: TGTGCCAGCAGCCGACAGGGATTCGGGTCGAACACCGGGGAGCTGTTTTTT. The chain links TRBV27 to TRBJ2-2, with 7 bases that match TRBD1. CDR3 size: 17 residues. Per germline, CDR1 MNHEY and CDR2 SMNVEV (reference sequence). The J segment lost 0 bases and the V segment lost 6 bases, leaving 10 bases of the junction unmatched.

Here the CDR3 reads CASSLWQGAWGYTF. CDR3 bases: TGTGCCAGCAGCTTATGGCAGGGGGCCTGGGGCTACACCTTC. The gene calls are TRBV5-5 and TRBJ1-2; 8 bases are shared with TRBD1. Per germline, CDR1 SGHKS and CDR2 YYEKEE (reference sequence). The CDR3 sequence is 14 residues long. V was pared by 2 bases and J by 8 bases, with 8 bases of the junction left unmatched.

The chain recombines TRBV10-2 with TRBJ1-1, with D possibly TRBD1 on 6 matching bases. Per the germline V gene, CDR1 is WSHSY and CDR2 is SAAADI. V lost 9 bases to trimming and J lost 0 bases, with 11 bases between them. This CDR3 has 13 amino acids. CDR3 residues: CASKDRLNTEAFF. In DNA, the CDR3 is TGCGCCAGTAAGGACAGATTGAACACTGAAGCTTTCTTT.

This clone was seen just once. Here the CDR3 DNA reads TGTGCCAGCAGCTTGGGCCCTGGACAGAGTAATTCACCCCTCCACTTT. This codes for CASSLGPGQSNSPLHF. The chain has TRBV5-4 and TRBJ1-6; D may be TRBD1 (6 bases). V was pared by 0 bases and J by 6 bases, with 13 bases between. There are 16 residues in the CDR3. Looked up from germline, CDR1 is SGHNT and CDR2 is YYREEE (reference sequence).

This CDR3 is CAWSLPGQGIYGYTF. In DNA form, the CDR3 reads TGTGCCTGGAGTCTCCCCGGGCAGGGCATCTATGGCTACACCTTC. The chain uses TRBV30 and TRBJ1-2; D is perhaps TRBD1 (5 bases). This CDR3 is 15 amino acids long. Trimming cost V 2 bases and J 4 bases, with 17 bases left between them. CDR1 and CDR2 (germline): GTSNPN, SVGIG (reference sequence).

The sample holds one count of this clone. The chain is built from TRBV5-8 and TRBJ2-4, with a possible D match to TRBD2 (6 bases). Germline V gene lookup returns CDR1 SGHTS and CDR2 YDEGEE. CDR3 length equals 14 residues. V was trimmed by 0 bases and J by 6 bases, leaving 10 bases between them. DNA for the CDR3: TGTGCCAGCAGCTTGGGGTCGGGACTAAACATTCAGTACTTC. Encoded protein: CASSLGSGLNIQYF.

The chain employs TRBV5-1 and TRBJ2-1, with 12 bases identical to TRBD2. J lost 8 bases, V lost 4 bases, and 10 bases had no gene match. Germline values: CDR1 SGHRS, CDR2 YFSETQ. The CDR3 is made up of 16 amino acids. DNA for the CDR3: TGCGCCAGCAGCCAGACTAGCGGGAGTTTGGGGGATGAGCAGTTCTTC. It translates to CASSQTSGSLGDEQFF.

The J gene is TRBJ1-3, the V gene TRBV18; 7 bases line up with TRBD1. V dropped 6 bases and J dropped 2; count of bases not matched to a gene: 7. Germline V gene sequence: CDR1 KGHSH, CDR2 LQKENI. The length of the CDR3 is 15 residues. This CDR3 is CASSRDSQTGNTIYF. The CDR3 DNA reads as TGTGCCAGCTCGCGGGACAGTCAAACTGGAAACACCATATATTTT.

This clone was seen once. This chain links TRBV5-1 with TRBJ2-1; 14 nucleotides match TRBD2. V was clipped by 3 bases and J by 14 bases; unmatched bases: 10. CDR3 length: 15 amino acids. The germline V gene has CDR1 SGHRS and CDR2 YFSETQ. The CDR3 reads CASSSSGTSGSRKFF. The CDR3 nucleotides read TGCGCCAGCAGCTCCTCCGGGACTAGCGGGAGTCGTAAGTTCTTC.

This rearrangement joins TRBV23-1 to TRBJ1-1; weak D call: TRBD1 (6 bases). TRBV23-1 is noted as an ORF with a role that remains uncertain. This CDR3 is built from 16 residues. The V end was cut by 4 bases, the J end by 3 bases, with 18 bases between. In DNA form, the CDR3 reads TGCGCCAGCAGTCGACATCCTGACAGGCTCGACACTGAAGCTTTCTTT. It encodes CASSRHPDRLDTEAFF.

The chain carries TRBV19 and TRBJ1-1; 12 bases are a match to TRBD1. The CDR3 has 18 residues. V was clipped by 7 bases and J by 1 base; unmatched bases: 13. CDR1 is LNHDA and CDR2 is SQIVND in the germline V gene (reference sequence). As DNA, the CDR3 is TGTGCCAGTACTTCTCCCTTGGGACAGGGGGCAACGAACACTGAAGCTTTCTTT. This translates into CASTSPLGQGATNTEAFF.